A selection of T cell receptor beta chains follows, all from one sample in a study of T cells after yellow fever vaccination. TCRdb redid the calling of the 5' RACE reads with MiXCR, one entry per CDR3 protein. The repertoire holds 300,000 to 400,000 distinct CDR3 sequences, with roughly an eighth as singletons. The sequencing here drew on CD4+ T cells sorted from PBMCs, taken 15 days after the yellow fever booster vaccination. The receptors were sampled from a man aged 18-30 years who received the YFV17D yellow fever vaccine. Both conserved end residues are part of each CDR3. D genes are given only for firm matches. The size entry is marked missing in some rows and otherwise reads once, few, many or a size class.

v_gene	j_gene	d_gene	abundance	CDR3nt	CDR3aa
TRBV7-2	TRBJ1-2	-	few	TGTGCCAGCAGCGGGGATGGCTACACCTTC	CASSGDGYTF
TRBV7-3	TRBJ2-1	-	-	TGTGCCAGCAGCCTCCAGGGGCAGGGAAAACTTTCCAATGAGCAGTTCTTC	CASSLQGQGKLSNEQFF
TRBV18	TRBJ2-7	-	few	TGTGCCAGCTCACCAATGAGGGGGAGCTCCTACGAGCAGTACTTC	CASSPMRGSSYEQYF
TRBV27	TRBJ1-4	-	-	TGTGCCAGCAGTTTGAGGACGGGACCGTGTGAAAAACTGTTTTTT	CASSLRTGPCEKLFF
TRBV12-3/TRBV12-4	TRBJ1-1	TRBD1	-	TGTGCCAGCAGTTCCTGGACAGGGGGTCCTGAAGCTTTCTTT	CASSSWTGGPEAFF
TRBV29-1	TRBJ1-3	-	-	TGCAGCGTTGTCGAATCTGGAAACACCATATATTTT	CSVVESGNTIYF
TRBV18	TRBJ2-1	TRBD2	few	TGTGCCAGCTCACAGTTAGCGGGGGGCTATGAGCAGTTCTTC	CASSQLAGGYEQFF
TRBV5-5	TRBJ1-5	-	few	TGTGCCAGCAGCTTGAGGCGGGGGGCGAATCAGCCCCAGCATTTT	CASSLRRGANQPQHF
TRBV7-3	TRBJ2-1	TRBD2	-	TGTGCCAGCAGCTTAAGGGGCCCGACTAGCGGGGGGCTCCATGAGCAGTTCTTC	CASSLRGPTSGGLHEQFF
TRBV3-1	TRBJ2-7	-	-	TGTGCCAGCAGCCAAGTTGAAGGAACCTACGAGCAGTACTTC	CASSQVEGTYEQYF
TRBV20-1	TRBJ1-4	-	-	TGCAGTGCTAGAGTGCAGGGAGGGGAAGAAAAACTGTTTTTT	CSARVQGGEEKLFF
TRBV7-9	TRBJ1-2	-	many	TGTGCCAGCAGCCGTACAGAGAACTATGGCTACACCTTC	CASSRTENYGYTF
TRBV7-2	TRBJ1-1	-	-	TGTGCCAGCAGCTTAGGCCTTAGGGGAGGGGCTGAAGCTTTCTTT	CASSLGLRGGAEAFF
TRBV11-2	TRBJ2-1	TRBD1	-	TGTGCCAGCAGAGATACAGGGGTTCATGAGCAGTTCTTC	CASRDTGVHEQFF
TRBV7-3	TRBJ1-3	-	few	TGTGCCAGCAGCTCCGGGGTAGGGGAGGGAAACACCATATATTTT	CASSSGVGEGNTIYF
TRBV4-1	TRBJ1-1	-	few	TGCGCCAGCAGCCAAGAGACAGTTATTCGGGAAGCTTTCTTT	CASSQETVIREAFF
TRBV7-3	TRBJ2-5	-	few	TGTGCCAGCAGCCCCACGTCGACCCAAGAGACCCAGTACTTC	CASSPTSTQETQYF
TRBV18	TRBJ2-2	TRBD1	few	TGTGCCAGCTCACCAACTGCGACAGGGGGGACCGGGGAGCTGTTTTTT	CASSPTATGGTGELFF
TRBV2	TRBJ2-5	-	-	TGTGCCAGCAGTGGGGGAAGGGTCCAGTACTTC	CASSGGRVQYF
TRBV6-5	TRBJ1-1	-	-	TGTGCCAGCAGTTACGGTGGAAGCGTGCGGTACTCGGAAGCTTTCTTT	CASSYGGSVRYSEAFF
TRBV6-6	TRBJ2-1	-	-	TGTGCCAGCATTTTAAGGGGGACGGAGACTTACAATGAGCAGTTCTTC	CASILRGTETYNEQFF
TRBV11-2	TRBJ2-5	-	few	TGTGCCAGCAGCTTAAATAGGCAGCAAGAGACCCAGTACTTC	CASSLNRQQETQYF